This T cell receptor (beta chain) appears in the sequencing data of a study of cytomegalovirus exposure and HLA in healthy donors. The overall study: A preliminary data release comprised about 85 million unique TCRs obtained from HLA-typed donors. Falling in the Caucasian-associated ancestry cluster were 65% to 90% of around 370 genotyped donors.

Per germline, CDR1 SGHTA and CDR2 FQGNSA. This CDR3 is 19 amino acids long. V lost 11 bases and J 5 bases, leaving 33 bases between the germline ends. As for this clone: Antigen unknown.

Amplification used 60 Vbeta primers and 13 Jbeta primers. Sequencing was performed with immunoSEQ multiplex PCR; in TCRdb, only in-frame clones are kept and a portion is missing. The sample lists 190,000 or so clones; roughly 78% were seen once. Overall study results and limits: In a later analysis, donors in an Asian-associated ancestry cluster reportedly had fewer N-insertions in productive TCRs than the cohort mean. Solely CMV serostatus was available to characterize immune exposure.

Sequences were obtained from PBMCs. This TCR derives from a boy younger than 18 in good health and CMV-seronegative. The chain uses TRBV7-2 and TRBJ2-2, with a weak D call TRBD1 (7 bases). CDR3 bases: TGTGCCTCCCATCTGCGGAGACAGGGTGTGCGGGATAGGACCGGGGAGCTGTTTTTT. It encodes CASHLRRQGVRDRTGELFF.